One and the same sample provided the 22 T cell receptor beta chains below, sequenced in a study of control samples from healthy donors and cancer patients. Clones were read by immunoSEQ multiplex PCR, and TCRdb kept only the in-frame ones, dropping some. The sample lists 250,000 to 300,000 clones; over 70% were seen once. The sample consisted of PBMCs. The receptors were gathered from a woman in her sixties with lung cancer.

This chain connects TRBV7-9 to TRBJ1-1, with D uncertain. The V gene lost 3 bases and the J gene lost 3 bases, with 8 bases spanning the gap. The CDR3 loop spans 13 amino acids. Germline lookup yields CDR1 SEHNR and CDR2 FQNEAQ (reference sequence). The CDR3 region has the DNA TGTGCCAGCAGCTTTAACAGTGACACTGAAGCTTTCTTT. Protein product: CASSFNSDTEAFF. The complete variable domain, with remaining parts taken from reference TRBV7-9 and TRBJ1-1, reads DTGVSQNPRHKITKRGQNVTFRCDPISEHNRLYWYRQTLGQGPEFLTYFQNEAQLEKSRLLSDRFSAERPKGSFSTLEIQRTEQGDSAMYLCASSFNSDTEAFFGQGTRLTVV.

This clone was counted only a few times. The V gene is TRBV7-9, the J gene TRBJ1-4; TRBD1 might be the D (6 bases). CDR3 size: 15 residues. Between the trimmed V and J ends, which lost 5 bases and 2 bases, there was a span of 12 bases. From germline, CDR1 is SEHNR and CDR2 FQNEAQ (reference sequence). This chain's CDR3 is CASSVNRATNEKLFF. CDR3 nucleotides: TGTGCCAGCAGCGTTAACAGGGCGACTAATGAAAAACTGTTTTTT.

This clone was recorded only once. V gene TRBV6-5 combines with J gene TRBJ1-5; D is undetermined. V lost 4 bases to trimming and J lost 0 bases, with 10 bases between them. The CDR3 consists of 15 residues. Germline CDR1 MNHEY, CDR2 SVGAGI. CDR3 in amino acids: CASSSRRASNQPQHF. The CDR3 nucleotides are TGTGCCAGCAGTTCCCGGCGGGCTAGCAATCAGCCCCAGCATTTT.

CDR3 nucleotides: TGTGCCAGCAGCCAAGTACTAGCGGGGTTCCCCACAGATACGCAGTATTTT. This codes for CASSQVLAGFPTDTQYF. This chain uses TRBV3-1 (or the pseudogene TRBV3-2) with TRBJ2-3; 10 nucleotides line up with TRBD2. CDR3 length: 17 amino acids. The V segment lost 1 base and the J segment 2 bases; nucleotides outside the gene matches: 6. The germline V gene has CDR1 LGHDT and CDR2 YNNKEL (reference sequence).

The chain links TRBV6-6 to TRBJ2-3; D gene ambiguous. Germline CDR1 and CDR2: MNHNY and SVGAGI (reference sequence). V was shortened by 5 bases and J by 2 bases, with 5 bases between the two germline ends. CDR3 length equals 12 residues. CDR3 bases: TGTGCCAGCAGTCCAAACACAGATACGCAGTATTTT. It is translated as CASSPNTDTQYF.

The chain joins TRBV5-1 to TRBJ2-5, with a possible D match to TRBD1 (5 bases). CDR3 length: 14 amino acids. Germline loops: CDR1 SGHRS, CDR2 YFSETQ. The V end was cut by 4 bases, the J end by 5 bases, with 15 bases between. Written as DNA, the CDR3 is TGCGCCAGCAGCCCAGGGTTCCCCTCGGAGACCCAGTACTTC. Its protein product is CASSPGFPSETQYF.

The J gene is TRBJ1-4, the V gene TRBV5-8; 7 positions agree with TRBD1. After removal of 4 bases from V and 8 bases from J, the junction contained 11 bases not matched to a gene. The CDR3 totals 15 residues. Germline CDR1 and CDR2: SGHTS and YDEGEE. The CDR3 region is CASSLTGAGGEKLFF. As DNA, the CDR3 is TGTGCCAGCAGCCTAACAGGGGCTGGCGGCGAAAAACTGTTTTTT.

This clone has only a few counts. The CDR3 DNA is TGTGCCAGCAGCCTTAGGGGTGGGGGCGGTAAACTGTTTTTT. Its protein is CASSLRGGGGKLFF. V gene TRBV28 combines with J gene TRBJ1-4, with D possibly TRBD1 on 6 matching bases. V was cut by 6 bases and J by 11 bases, with 19 bases left in between. Germline CDR1 and CDR2: MDHEN and SYDVKM. CDR3 size: 14 residues.

This clone was seen just once. The gene calls are TRBV28 and TRBJ1-2, with a weak D call TRBD1 (5 bases). CDR1 and CDR2 (germline): MDHEN, SYDVKM. Trimming took off 10 bases at V and 6 bases at J, with 12 bases between the two ends. The CDR3 totals 11 residues. DNA for the CDR3: TGTGCCACCGCGACAGTCAATGGCTACACCTTC. Translation gives CATATVNGYTF.

This clone was seen only once. The chain employs TRBV30 and TRBJ2-3; D may be TRBD1 or TRBD2 (5 bases each). The CDR3 spans 14 residues. Germline lookup yields CDR1 GTSNPN and CDR2 SVGIG (reference sequence). V gave up 0 bases and J gave up 9 bases, with 16 bases separating them. Here the CDR3 reads CAWSVPGTGGTQYF. The CDR3, as DNA: TGTGCCTGGAGTGTACCCGGGACCGGCGGGACGCAGTATTTT.

This clone was detected only once. This sequence joins TRBV27 and TRBJ1-1; D not resolved. The CDR3 loop spans 12 amino acids. Germline lookup yields CDR1 MNHEY and CDR2 SMNVEV (reference sequence). Trimming left V 5 bases short and J 6 bases short, with 10 bases between. The CDR3 DNA reads TGTGCCAGCAGTCCCCCCGGGGCTGAAGCTTTCTTT. It specifies CASSPPGAEAFF.

This clone appeared a few times. This chain connects TRBV19 to TRBJ1-5; the D is unclear. The CDR3 runs to 12 residues. Deletions cut 8 bases from V and 4 bases from J, with 9 bases between. Germline V gene sequence: CDR1 LNHDA, CDR2 SQIVND (reference sequence). The CDR3 here is CASERQNQPQHF. In DNA form, the CDR3 reads TGTGCCAGTGAGAGGCAGAATCAGCCCCAGCATTTT.

This chain joins TRBV2 and TRBJ2-7; no firm D call. Trimming took 6 bases from V and 3 from J, leaving 6 bases between them. CDR3 length equals 11 residues. The germline gives CDR1 SNHLY, CDR2 FYNNEI. In nucleotides, the CDR3 is TGTGCCAGCAGCGGGCACTACGAGCAGTACTTC. Its protein product is CASSGHYEQYF.

The chain joins TRBV5-1 to TRBJ2-2; 8 bases are shared with TRBD1. Germline trimming cut 5 bases from V and 8 bases from J; bases unmatched to any gene: 5. CDR3 length: 13 residues. CDR1 and CDR2 (germline): SGHRS, YFSETQ. The chain's CDR3 is CASSQQGAGELFF. CDR3 DNA: TGCGCCAGCAGTCAGCAGGGGGCAGGGGAGCTGTTTTTT. The full variable domain, with the rest looked up from reference TRBV5-1 and TRBJ2-2, is KAGVTQTPRYLIKTRGQQVTLSCSPISGHRSVSWYQQTPGQGLQFLFEYFSETQRNKGNFPGRFSGRQFSNSRSEMNVSTLELGDSALYLCASSQQGAGELFFGEGSRLTVL.

The chain combines TRBV29-1 with TRBJ1-1; D may be TRBD1 (5 bases). Trimming took 2 bases from V and 7 from J, leaving 14 bases between them. The length of the CDR3 is 13 residues. The V gene's germline CDR1 is SQVTM and CDR2 ANQGSEA. The CDR3 bases are TGCAGCGTTGAAATACAGGTCCGGGATGAAGCTTTCTTT. Translating gives CSVEIQVRDEAFF.

The chain joins TRBV3-1 (or the pseudogene TRBV3-2) to TRBJ1-2; TRBD1 aligns across 9 bases. Germline V gene lookup returns CDR1 LGHDT and CDR2 YNNKEL (reference sequence). With 1 base clipped from V and 4 bases from J, the junction kept 7 bases outside the gene matches. The CDR3 has 16 residues. CDR3 sequence (DNA): TGTGCCAGCAGCCAAGGTTGGGACAGGGTGGTCTATGGCTACACCTTC. The encoded protein is CASSQGWDRVVYGYTF.

V usage is TRBV12-3 or TRBV12-4 and J usage is TRBJ1-2; no firm D call. The CDR3 length is 13 residues. Deletions cut 3 bases from V and 4 bases from J, with 9 bases between. CDR3 DNA: TGTGCCAGCAGTTTCGACTTGAGCTATGGCTACACCTTC. Its translation is CASSFDLSYGYTF.

A note on this clone: The same CDR3 can be traced to other DNA sequences in this sample. The chain combines TRBV5-4 with TRBJ2-3; TRBD2 matches at 12 bases. This CDR3 spans 16 amino acids. Germline CDR1 is SGHNT and CDR2 is YYREEE (reference sequence). V shed 0 bases and J 2 bases; nucleotides not matched to a gene: 1. The CDR3 protein is CASSLGLAGVTDTQYF. In DNA, the CDR3 is TGTGCCAGCAGCTTGGGACTAGCGGGGGTCACAGATACGCAGTATTTT. The entire variable domain, with the rest obtained from reference TRBV5-4 and TRBJ2-3, is as follows: ETGVTQSPTHLIKTRGQQVTLRCSSQSGHNTVSWYQQALGQGPQFIFQYYREEENGRGNFPPRFSGLQFPNYSSELNVNALELDDSALYLCASSLGLAGVTDTQYFGPGTRLTVL.

The gene calls are TRBV9 and TRBJ1-1; tentative D call: TRBD1 (5 bases). Deletions cut 4 bases from V and 8 bases from J, with 15 bases between. Per the germline V gene, CDR1 is SGDLS and CDR2 is YYNGEE. The CDR3 runs 13 residues. CDR3 sequence (DNA): TGTGCCAGCAGCCCGGGGGGGAGGACAGAAGCTTTCTTT. This codes for CASSPGGRTEAFF.

This clone appeared a few times. The gene calls are TRBV28 and TRBJ2-1, with 10 bases fitting TRBD1. This CDR3 spans 15 amino acids. Germline values: CDR1 MDHEN, CDR2 SYDVKM. Trimming removed 6 bases from V and 12 bases from J; junction bases left unmatched: 14. CDR3: CASSRTGGSSLRQFF. CDR3 DNA sequence: TGTGCCAGCAGCCGGACAGGGGGAAGTAGTTTACGGCAGTTCTTC.

The chain carries TRBV5-1 and TRBJ2-3; 11 nucleotides line up with TRBD2. The CDR3 length is 16 residues. V was clipped by 3 bases and J by 5 bases; unmatched bases: 8. Germline values: CDR1 SGHRS, CDR2 YFSETQ. DNA for the CDR3: TGCGCCAGCAGCTCCTTGACTAGCGGGGTGGGAGATACGCAGTATTTT. Its translation is CASSSLTSGVGDTQYF.

There are a few counts of this clone. The V and J genes are TRBV11-1 and TRBJ1-1; D unclear. Trimming left V 0 bases short and J 0 bases short, with 2 bases between. Germline V gives CDR1 SGHAT, CDR2 FQDESV (reference sequence). The CDR3 is 13 residues long. CDR3 coding DNA: TGTGCCAGCAGCTTAGCCCTGAACACTGAAGCTTTCTTT. Protein: CASSLALNTEAFF.